Given below is one TCR beta chain in context. Its target is not known. Assay used: immunoSEQ multiplex PCR; TCRdb lists only in-frame clones, some missing. The data show roughly 97,000 clones, roughly 87% seen once. These data come from a study of graft-versus-host responses after intestinal transplantation. On the study more broadly: All recipients were given anti-thymocyte globulin induction, and tacrolimus and steroids were then administered for around three years. Study observations and caveats: After transplant, early declines in HvG clones were associated with peak levels of circulating GvH clones.

V was shortened by 7 bases and J by 1 base, with 10 bases between the two germline ends. Germline-derived CDR1 and CDR2 are LNHDA and SQIVND (reference sequence). CDR3 length: 13 amino acids. The J gene is TRBJ1-1, the V gene TRBV19; D unclear. Sequences were derived from unstimulated CD4+ T cells sorted from spleen or lymph node cells, sampled before intestinal transplant. This receptor was obtained from a human donor who received an intestinal transplant. CDR3 DNA: TGTGCCAGTAATCGGCGGAAGAACACTGAAGCTTTCTTT. Its protein product is CASNRRKNTEAFF.